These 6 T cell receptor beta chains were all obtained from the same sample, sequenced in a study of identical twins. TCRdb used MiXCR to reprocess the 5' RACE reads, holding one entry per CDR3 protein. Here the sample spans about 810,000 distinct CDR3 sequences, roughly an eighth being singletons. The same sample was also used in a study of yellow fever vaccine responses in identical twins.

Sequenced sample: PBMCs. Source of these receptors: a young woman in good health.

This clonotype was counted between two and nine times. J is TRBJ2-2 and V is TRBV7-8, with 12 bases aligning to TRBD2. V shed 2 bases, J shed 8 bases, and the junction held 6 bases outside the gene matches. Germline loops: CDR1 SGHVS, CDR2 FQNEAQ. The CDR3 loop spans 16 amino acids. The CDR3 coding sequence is TGTGCCAGCAGCTTACGACTAGCGGGAGTGAATGGGGAGCTGTTTTTT. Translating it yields CASSLRLAGVNGELFF.

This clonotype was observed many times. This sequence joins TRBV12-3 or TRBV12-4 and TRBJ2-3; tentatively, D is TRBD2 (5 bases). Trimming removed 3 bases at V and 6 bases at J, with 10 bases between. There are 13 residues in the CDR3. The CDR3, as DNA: TGTGCCAGCAGTTTTGGAGGTGAGGATACGCAGTATTTT. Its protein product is CASSFGGEDTQYF.

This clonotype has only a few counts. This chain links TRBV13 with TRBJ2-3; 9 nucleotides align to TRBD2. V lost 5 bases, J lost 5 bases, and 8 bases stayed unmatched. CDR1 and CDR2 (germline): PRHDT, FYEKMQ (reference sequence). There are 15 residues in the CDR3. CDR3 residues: CASSLRGGRIDTQYF. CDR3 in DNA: TGTGCCAGCAGCCTGCGGGGGGGCCGGATAGATACGCAGTATTTT.

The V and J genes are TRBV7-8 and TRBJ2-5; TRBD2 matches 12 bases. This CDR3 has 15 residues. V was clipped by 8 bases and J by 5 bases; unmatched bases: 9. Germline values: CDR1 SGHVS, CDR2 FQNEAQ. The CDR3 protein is CASLPTSGGLETQYF. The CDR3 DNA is TGTGCCAGCCTCCCCACTAGCGGGGGGTTGGAGACCCAGTACTTC.

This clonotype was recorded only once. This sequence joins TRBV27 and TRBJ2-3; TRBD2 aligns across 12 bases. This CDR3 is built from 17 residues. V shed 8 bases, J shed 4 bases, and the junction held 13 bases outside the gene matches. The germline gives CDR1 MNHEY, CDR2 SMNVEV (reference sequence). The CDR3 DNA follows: TGTGCCAGCTCTAACCTAGGACTAGCGGGGAACCCAGATACGCAGTATTTT. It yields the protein CASSNLGLAGNPDTQYF.

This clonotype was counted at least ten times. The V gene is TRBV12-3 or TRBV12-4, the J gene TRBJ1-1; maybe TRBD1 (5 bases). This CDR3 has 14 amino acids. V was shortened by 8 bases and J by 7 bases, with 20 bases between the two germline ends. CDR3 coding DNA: TGTGCCAGCGATCGCACGGAAGGGACCCTTGAAGCTTTCTTT. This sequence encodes CASDRTEGTLEAFF.